This entry describes one TCR beta chain. Antigen unknown. This entry comes from a study of shared clonotypes between healthy human individuals. Study context: Donors consisted of two women and a few men between 18 and 49. Overall study findings and caveats: Memory subsets generally showed smaller estimated richness than naive subsets did.

The V gene lost 6 bases and the J gene lost 1 base, with 13 bases spanning the gap. The CDR3 sequence is 15 residues long. Germline V gives CDR1 KGHSH, CDR2 LQKENI. The DNA input per sorted-subset replicate PCR was around 200 ng, corresponding to some 30,000 T cell genomes. Produced via immunoSEQ multiplex PCR; TCRdb's table is partial and in-frame only. This sample has a few million clones, with approximately 93% found just once. A CD45RA+ naive subset and a CD45RA-negative memory subset were split from CD4+ cells. The sequenced material came from naive CD4+ T cells from PBMCs. The subset: CD45RA+ positively selected. The TCR sequence derives from a man aged 18 to 30 in good health. Some clones in this sample may be carry-over from other donors' samples. V is TRBV18 and J is TRBJ1-3; no firm D call. CDR3 residues: CASSPLAASGNTIYF. DNA for the CDR3: TGTGCCAGCTCCCCATTGGCGGCGTCTGGAAACACCATATATTTT.